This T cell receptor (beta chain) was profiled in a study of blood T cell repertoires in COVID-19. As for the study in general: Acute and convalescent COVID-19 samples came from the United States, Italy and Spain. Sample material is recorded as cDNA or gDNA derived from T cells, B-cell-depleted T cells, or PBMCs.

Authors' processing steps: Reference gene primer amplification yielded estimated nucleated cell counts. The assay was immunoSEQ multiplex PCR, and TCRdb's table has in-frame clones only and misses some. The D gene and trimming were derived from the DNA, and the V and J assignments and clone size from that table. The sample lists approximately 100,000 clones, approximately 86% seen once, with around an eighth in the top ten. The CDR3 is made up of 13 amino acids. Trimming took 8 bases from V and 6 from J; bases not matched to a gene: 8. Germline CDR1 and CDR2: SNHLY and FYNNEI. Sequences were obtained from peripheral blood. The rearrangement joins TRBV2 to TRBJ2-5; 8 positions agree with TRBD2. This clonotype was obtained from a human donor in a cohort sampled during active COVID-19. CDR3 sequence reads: CASGGAGVKTQYF. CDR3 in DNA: TGTGCCAGCGGGGGAGCGGGGGTAAAGACCCAGTACTTC.